One T cell receptor (beta chain) is described in this entry. No antigen is known for it. The source of the sample is a study of graft-versus-host responses after intestinal transplantation. The wider study: The whole recipient group had anti-thymocyte globulin induction followed by tacrolimus and steroids for around three years. Regarding the study as a whole: Some GvH clones were seen earlier in gut or blood, suggesting intestinal origin.

CDR1 is MNHNY, CDR2 SVGAGI, per germline (reference sequence). Trimming took 5 bases from V and 5 from J, leaving 6 bases between them. The CDR3 has 11 amino acids. TCRdb keeps only in-frame clones here, not all; method: immunoSEQ multiplex PCR. The sample includes tens of thousands of clones, roughly 92% of them seen just once. The posterior iliac crest or another site supplied bone marrow after transplant. The chain combines TRBV6-6 with TRBJ1-1; D might be TRBD1 (6 bases). Material: bone marrow, obtained almost 750 days after intestinal transplantation. This sequence originates from a human patient who received an intestinal transplant, so some T cells may come from the graft donor. This chain's CDR3 is CASSQGTEAFF. DNA for the CDR3: TGTGCCAGCAGTCAGGGGACTGAAGCTTTCTTT.